The 10 T cell receptor beta chains presented below share a single source sample, sequenced in a study of CD8 T cells in ankylosing spondylitis. Study findings and constraints: Characteristic, it appeared, of ankylosing spondylitis blood was a TCR beta motif of fewer than 10 highly homologous variants.

TCRdb itself ran the 5' RACE reads through MiXCR, one entry per CDR3 protein. The sample has 750,000 to 850,000 distinct CDR3 sequences, 10% to 15% seen once. Antigens for these TCRs are unknown. The source material was blood, either unsorted or a sorted T cell fraction (not recorded which). The receptors were sampled from a male donor with ankylosing spondylitis.

This clonotype has a handful of counts. The gene calls are TRBV20-1 and TRBJ1-2; no clear D. Deletions cut 8 bases from V and 5 bases from J, with 21 bases between. Germline V CDR1 and CDR2: DFQATT, SNEGSKA (reference sequence). The CDR3 covers 14 residues. DNA of the CDR3: TGCAGTCGGTATGGATCGTCGGGAGGGTATGGCTACACCTTC. This sequence encodes CSRYGSSGGYGYTF.

This chain uses TRBV4-2 with TRBJ2-3, with 14 bases lining up with TRBD2. J gave up 4 bases and V 7 bases, and 7 bases lay outside the gene matches. The CDR3 extends over 16 amino acids. Germline values: CDR1 LGHNA, CDR2 YNFKEQ. The chain's CDR3 is CASKPRLAGGPDTQYF. The DNA for the CDR3 is TGTGCCAGCAAACCCCGACTAGCGGGGGGGCCAGATACGCAGTATTTT.

The V gene is TRBV20-1, the J gene TRBJ1-2; D gene unclear. Trimming took 3 bases from V and 4 from J, leaving 15 bases between them. Per germline, CDR1 DFQATT and CDR2 SNEGSKA (reference sequence). The CDR3 sequence is 14 residues long. The CDR3 DNA is TGCAGTGCTAGGACTGCGTATTCACCCTATGGCTACACCTTC. Its protein product is CSARTAYSPYGYTF.

This CDR3 is CASSSSGGSHNEQFF. CDR3 nucleotide sequence: TGTGCCAGCAGCTCGAGCGGGGGGAGTCACAATGAGCAGTTCTTC. V gene TRBV5-4 combines with J gene TRBJ2-1; TRBD2 aligns across 9 bases. Germline V gives CDR1 SGHNT, CDR2 YYREEE (reference sequence). Trimming removed 3 bases from V and 5 bases from J; junction bases left unmatched: 6. This CDR3 comprises 15 residues.

This clonotype turned up a few times. V and J are TRBV30 and TRBJ1-5; D might be TRBD1 (6 bases). CDR3 length equals 15 residues. CDR1 and CDR2 (germline): GTSNPN, SVGIG (reference sequence). Trimming took off 0 bases at V and 3 bases at J, with 12 bases between the two ends. The CDR3 reads CAWSVNSGVNQPQHF. As DNA, the CDR3 is TGTGCCTGGAGTGTAAACTCAGGGGTCAATCAGCCCCAGCATTTT.

This clonotype was observed a few times. This chain uses TRBV12-3 or TRBV12-4 with TRBJ2-1; 8 bases agree with TRBD2. This CDR3 spans 16 amino acids. After removal of 1 base from V and 5 bases from J, the junction contained 7 bases not matched to a gene. CDR3 DNA: TGTGCCAGCAGTTTAGTGGCACTAGCGGAAAACAATGAGCAGTTCTTC. Amino acid sequence: CASSLVALAENNEQFF.

This clonotype occurred a few times. This chain uses TRBV28 with TRBJ2-7; D tentatively fits TRBD1 or TRBD2 (7 bases each). This CDR3 is 12 amino acids long. Per germline, CDR1 MDHEN and CDR2 SYDVKM. V was trimmed by 7 bases and J by 6 bases, leaving 13 bases between them. The CDR3 nucleotides read TGTGCCAGCACCCTCAGGGGGGGCGAGCAGTACTTC. As protein: CASTLRGGEQYF.

The chain has TRBV20-1 and TRBJ2-7, with D maybe TRBD2 (6 bases). Germline V lookup: CDR1 DFQATT, CDR2 SNEGSKA (reference sequence). CDR3 length: 13 residues. V lost 4 bases and J 6 bases, leaving 16 bases between the germline ends. The CDR3 sequence is CSAKLAFFGEQYF. CDR3 bases: TGCAGTGCTAAGCTAGCGTTTTTCGGCGAGCAGTACTTC.

This clonotype appeared a few times. The CDR3 is CASSYRGSYNEQFF. CDR3 sequence (DNA): TGTGCCAGCAGCTACCGGGGCTCCTACAATGAGCAGTTCTTC. J is TRBJ2-1 and V is TRBV7-2; possibly TRBD2 for D (5 bases). CDR1 and CDR2 (germline): SGHTA, FQGNSA. The CDR3 totals 14 residues. V was shortened by 4 bases and J by 0 bases, with 7 bases between the two germline ends.

This CDR3 is CASSSQMTGELFF. In DNA, the CDR3 is TGTGCCAGCAGCTCCCAAATGACCGGGGAGCTGTTTTTT. The rearrangement uses TRBV7-8 and TRBJ2-2; D is uncertain. Germline CDR1 is SGHVS and CDR2 is FQNEAQ. The CDR3 length is 13 residues. Trimming took 4 bases from V and 5 from J, leaving 8 bases between them.